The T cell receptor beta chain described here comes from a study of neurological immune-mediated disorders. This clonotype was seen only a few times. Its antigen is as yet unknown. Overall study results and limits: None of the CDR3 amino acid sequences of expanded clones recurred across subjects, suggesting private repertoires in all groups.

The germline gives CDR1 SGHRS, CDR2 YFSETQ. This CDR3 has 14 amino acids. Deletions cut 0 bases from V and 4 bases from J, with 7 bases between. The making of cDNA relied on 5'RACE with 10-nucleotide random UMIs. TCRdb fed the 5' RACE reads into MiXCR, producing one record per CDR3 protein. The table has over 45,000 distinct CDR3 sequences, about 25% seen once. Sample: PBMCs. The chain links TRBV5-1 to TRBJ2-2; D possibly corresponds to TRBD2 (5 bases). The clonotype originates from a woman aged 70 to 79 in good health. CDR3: CASSLGAGTGELFF. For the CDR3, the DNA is TGCGCCAGCAGCTTGGGGGCGGGCACCGGGGAGCTGTTTTTT.